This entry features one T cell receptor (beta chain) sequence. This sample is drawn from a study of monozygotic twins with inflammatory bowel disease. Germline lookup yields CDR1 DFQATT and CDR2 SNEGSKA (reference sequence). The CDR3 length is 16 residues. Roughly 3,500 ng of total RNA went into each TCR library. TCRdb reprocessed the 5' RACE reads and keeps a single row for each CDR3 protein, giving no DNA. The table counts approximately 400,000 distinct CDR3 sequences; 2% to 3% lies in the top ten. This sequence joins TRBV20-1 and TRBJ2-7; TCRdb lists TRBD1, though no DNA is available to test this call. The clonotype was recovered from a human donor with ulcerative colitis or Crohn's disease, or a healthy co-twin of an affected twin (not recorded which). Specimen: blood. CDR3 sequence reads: CSAIGAAAGGPYEQYF.